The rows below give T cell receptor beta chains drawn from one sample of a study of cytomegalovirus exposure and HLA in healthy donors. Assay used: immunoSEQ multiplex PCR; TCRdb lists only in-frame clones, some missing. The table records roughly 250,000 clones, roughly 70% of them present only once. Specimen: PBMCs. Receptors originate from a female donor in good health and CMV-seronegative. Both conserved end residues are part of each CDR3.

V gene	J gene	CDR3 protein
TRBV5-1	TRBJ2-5	CASSLAPGQETQYF
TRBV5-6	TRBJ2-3	CASSLGLVTDTQYF
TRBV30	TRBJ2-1	CAWSPLRLAYNEQFF
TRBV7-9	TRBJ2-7	CASSLGLQGQNYEQYF
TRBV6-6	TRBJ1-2	CASSEGYGYTF
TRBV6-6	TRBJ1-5	CASKDGQGTSNQPQHF
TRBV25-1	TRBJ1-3	CASSSQGNTIYF
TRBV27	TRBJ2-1	CASSDGTSGNNEQFF
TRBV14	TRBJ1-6	CASSPVVNSPLHF
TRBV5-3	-	CARSFHSGAYEQYF
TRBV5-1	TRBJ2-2	CASGGGQVNTGELFF
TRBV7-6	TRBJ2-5	CASSLGQGHSGETQYF
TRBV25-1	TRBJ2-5	CASNPRGAEETQYF
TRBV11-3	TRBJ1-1	CASSLRENTEAFF
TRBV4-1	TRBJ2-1	CASSPRTSGSGEQFF
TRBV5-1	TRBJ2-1	CASSPTSKGEQFF
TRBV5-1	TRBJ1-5	CASSLDGVGNQPQHF
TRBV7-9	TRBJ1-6	CASSQTGNNSPLHF
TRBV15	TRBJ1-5	CATRQENQPQHF
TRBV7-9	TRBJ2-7	CSSTEGAGLKQYF
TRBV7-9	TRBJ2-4	CASSSLQTGGGKNIQYF
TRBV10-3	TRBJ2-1	CAISKQGYNEQFF
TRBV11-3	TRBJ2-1	CASSPGTYGLNEQFF
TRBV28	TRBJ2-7	CASSLVRSLSYEQYF
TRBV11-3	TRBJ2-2	CASSSGNTGELFF
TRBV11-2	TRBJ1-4	CASSPGQGLNEKLFF
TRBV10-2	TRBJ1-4	CASRVRDRGPEKLFF
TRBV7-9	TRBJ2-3	CSSSFRTDTDTQYF
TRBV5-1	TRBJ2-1	CASSLAGLPLNEQFF
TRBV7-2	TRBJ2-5	CASSIASGTQETQYF
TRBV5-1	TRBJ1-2	CASSLGSRTNYGYTF
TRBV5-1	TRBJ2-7	CASSPRHISYEQYF
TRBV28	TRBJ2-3	CASSFLGLAGGPSDTQYF
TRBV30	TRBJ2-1	CAWSVEGGNEQFF
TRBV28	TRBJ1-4	CASRSGTGKLFF
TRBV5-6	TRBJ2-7	CASTSSYEQYF
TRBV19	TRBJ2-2	CASSITGGNTGELFF
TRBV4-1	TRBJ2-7	CASSQDSAGAYYEQYF
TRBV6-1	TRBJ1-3	CASSEVPEISGNTIYF
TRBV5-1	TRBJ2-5	CASSSRGGGETQYF
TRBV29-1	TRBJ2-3	CSVDRGSTDTQYF
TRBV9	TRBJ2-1	CASSVGRSGEQFF
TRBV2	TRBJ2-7	CASSKGQGVGEQYF
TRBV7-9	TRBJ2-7	CAIIGAPGLAGVSYEQYF
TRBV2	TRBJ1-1	CATSLGEAEAFF
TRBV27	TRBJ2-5	CASTRGETQYF
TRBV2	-	CASTLRAVEQYF